Below, 15 T cell receptor beta chains from the same sample are listed, as sequenced in a study of cytomegalovirus exposure and HLA in healthy donors. Primers for the PCR totalled 60 Vbeta and 13 Jbeta. The table came from immunoSEQ multiplex PCR; TCRdb's copy has only in-frame clones and leaves some out. Of some 150,000 clones in the sample, 75% to 85% were seen once. Specimen: PBMCs. Receptors were obtained from a male donor in good health and CMV-seronegative.

The rearrangement uses TRBV11-3 and TRBJ1-1; D is perhaps TRBD1 (5 bases). The CDR3 spans 13 residues. Germline-derived CDR1 and CDR2 are SGHNT and YENEEA. V gave up 2 bases and J gave up 3 bases, with 7 bases separating them. The CDR3 DNA is TGTGCCAGCAGCTTACTAGGGGACACTGAAGCTTTCTTT. This translates into CASSLLGDTEAFF.

CDR3 protein: CASSESTAGNQPQHF. The DNA of the CDR3 is TGTGCCAGCAGTGAAAGTACAGCCGGTAATCAGCCCCAGCATTTT. The chain combines TRBV2 with TRBJ1-5; D gene ambiguous. CDR1 SNHLY and CDR2 FYNNEI come from the germline V gene. Trimming left V 2 bases short and J 4 bases short, with 12 bases between. The CDR3 extends over 15 amino acids.

CDR3 DNA: TGTGCCAGCAGTTTTAGCGGGGGCCAAGAGACCCAGTACTTC. This translates into CASSFSGGQETQYF. This chain uses TRBV2 with TRBJ2-7; 9 bases fit TRBD2. The J call may be faulty, since TRBJ2-5 better matches the DNA end. This CDR3 has 14 residues. Germline V gene data show CDR1 as SNHLY and CDR2 as FYNNEI.

The chain joins TRBV7-3 to TRBJ2-2, with TRBD1 as a possible D gene (7 bases). CDR1 is SGHTA and CDR2 is FQGTGA in the germline V gene. This CDR3 spans 16 amino acids. Between the trimmed V and J ends, which lost 2 bases and 4 bases, there was a span of 14 bases. The CDR3 DNA follows: TGTGCCAGCAGCTTACGGTCCCAGGGGGGCACCGGGGAGCTGTTTTTT. Its protein product is CASSLRSQGGTGELFF.

This chain uses TRBV7-9 with TRBJ2-3; the match to TRBD2 covers 8 bases. The V gene's germline CDR1 is SEHNR and CDR2 FQNEAQ (reference sequence). V was pared by 6 bases and J by 4 bases, with 15 bases of the junction left unmatched. This CDR3 comprises 17 residues. The CDR3 protein is CASRPFRGGRGADTQYF. The CDR3 DNA follows: TGTGCCAGCAGACCGTTCCGGGGGGGGCGGGGCGCAGATACGCAGTATTTT.

Remarks on this clone: A read error may produce the germline difference seen at one junction end. J is TRBJ2-5 and V is TRBV7-7; 8 bases are a match to TRBD1. Germline CDR1 and CDR2: SSHAT and FNYEAQ (reference sequence). This CDR3 spans 15 amino acids. The CDR3, as DNA: TGTGCTAGCAGCCCCTTTGGGACAGGCCAAGAGACCCAGTACTTC. It specifies CASSPFGTGQETQYF.

This clone occurred once. The CDR3 protein is CASSPDPGGYNEQFF. The DNA of the CDR3 is TGTGCCAGCAGCCCGGACCCCGGGGGCTACAATGAGCAGTTCTTC. The chain has TRBV7-6 and TRBJ2-1; possible D gene TRBD2, 6 bases. Trimming shortened V by 5 bases and J by 3 bases, and 14 bases separated the two germline ends. Per germline, CDR1 SGHVS and CDR2 FNYEAQ. This CDR3 has 15 amino acids.

This rearrangement joins TRBV4-1 to TRBJ1-2; 8 nucleotides align to TRBD1. The V gene end was trimmed by 3 bases and the J gene end by 6 bases; junction bases not matched to a gene: 9. From germline, CDR1 is MGHRA and CDR2 YSYEKL. The CDR3 totals 15 residues. The CDR3 DNA is TGCGCCAGCAGCCAGTGGGGACAGGAGGATCATGGCTACACCTTC. It encodes CASSQWGQEDHGYTF.

V gene TRBV6-4 combines with J gene TRBJ2-1; 9 bases match TRBD2. Trimming cost V 4 bases and J 9 bases; bases outside gene matches: 13. CDR3 length equals 16 residues. Germline V lookup: CDR1 MRHNA, CDR2 SNTAGT. CDR3 region: CASSASGGGGAGEQFF. The CDR3 DNA sequence: TGTGCCAGCAGTGCCTCCGGTGGCGGGGGGGCCGGTGAGCAGTTCTTC.

V usage is TRBV7-3 and J usage is TRBJ1-2, with D tentatively TRBD1 (6 bases). Germline assignment: CDR1 SGHTA and CDR2 FQGTGA. V was cut by 2 bases and J by 3 bases, with 13 bases left in between. The CDR3 loop spans 15 amino acids. The CDR3, as DNA: TGTGCCAGCAGCTTAGGGGGCAGGGTAGACTATGGCTACACCTTC. Protein product: CASSLGGRVDYGYTF.

V usage is TRBV19 and J usage is TRBJ1-2; no clear D. CDR3 length: 16 residues. From germline, CDR1 is LNHDA and CDR2 SQIVND (reference sequence). Trimming stripped 1 base from V and 8 bases from J, with 20 bases between. CDR3 nucleotides: TGTGCCAGTAGTATAGGAGGAGGCGTATTCGCCAGAGGCTACACCTTC. Its translation is CASSIGGGVFARGYTF.

This clone was counted between two and nine times. The chain is built from TRBV19 and TRBJ2-5; no reliable D call. The germline V gene encodes CDR1 LNHDA and CDR2 SQIVND (reference sequence). CDR3 size: 13 residues. The V and J ends lost 5 bases and 5 bases respectively, with 12 bases between them. The CDR3 region is CASSPPALETQYF. The CDR3 DNA sequence: TGTGCCAGTAGTCCCCCTGCGCTCGAGACCCAGTACTTC.

This clone showed up just a few times. The chain links TRBV10-3 to TRBJ1-6, with 8 bases aligning to TRBD1. The germline V gene encodes CDR1 ENHRY and CDR2 SYGVKD. CDR3 length: 13 residues. The ends lost 8 bases at V and 9 bases at J; junction bases unmatched: 6. CDR3 sequence: CAIRDDRGSPLHF. CDR3 sequence (DNA): TGTGCCATCCGCGATGACAGGGGTTCACCCCTCCACTTT.

The chain recombines TRBV7-2 with TRBJ2-3; 9 nucleotides agree with TRBD1. Germline V gene data show CDR1 as SGHTA and CDR2 as FQGNSA. Trimming took 5 bases from V and 1 from J; bases not matched to a gene: 4. The CDR3 length is 15 residues. The CDR3 is CASSRTGARTDTQYF. The DNA of the CDR3 is TGTGCCAGCAGCCGGACAGGGGCCCGCACAGATACGCAGTATTTT.

The rearrangement joins TRBV6-1 to TRBJ1-1, with D possibly being TRBD1 (5 bases). V shed 2 bases and J shed 4 bases, with 11 bases lying between them. The CDR3 sequence is 14 residues long. Per germline, CDR1 MNHNS and CDR2 SASEGT. The CDR3 DNA follows: TGTGCCAGCAGTGAAAGAGGGGAGGTCACTGAAGCTTTCTTT. Amino acids: CASSERGEVTEAFF.